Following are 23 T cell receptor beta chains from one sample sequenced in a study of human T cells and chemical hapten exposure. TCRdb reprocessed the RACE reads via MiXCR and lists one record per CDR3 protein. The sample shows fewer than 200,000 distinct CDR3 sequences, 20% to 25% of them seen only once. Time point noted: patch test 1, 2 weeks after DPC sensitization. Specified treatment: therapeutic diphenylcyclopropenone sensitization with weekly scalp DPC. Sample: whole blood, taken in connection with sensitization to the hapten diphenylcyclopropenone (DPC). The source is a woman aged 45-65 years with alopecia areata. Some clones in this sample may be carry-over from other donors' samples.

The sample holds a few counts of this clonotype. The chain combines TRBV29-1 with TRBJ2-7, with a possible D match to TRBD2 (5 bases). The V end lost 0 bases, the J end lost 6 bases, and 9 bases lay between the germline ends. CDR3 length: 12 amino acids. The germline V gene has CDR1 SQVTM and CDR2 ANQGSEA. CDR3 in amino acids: CSVEDGGSEQYF. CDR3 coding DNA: TGCAGCGTTGAAGATGGAGGTTCCGAGCAGTACTTC.

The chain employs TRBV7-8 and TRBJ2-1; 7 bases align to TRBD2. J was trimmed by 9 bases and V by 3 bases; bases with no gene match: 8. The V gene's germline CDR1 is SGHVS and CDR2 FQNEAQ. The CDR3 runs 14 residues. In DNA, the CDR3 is TGTGCCAGCAGCTTGGGGGTGAGCGGGGTTGAGCAGTTCTTC. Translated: CASSLGVSGVEQFF.

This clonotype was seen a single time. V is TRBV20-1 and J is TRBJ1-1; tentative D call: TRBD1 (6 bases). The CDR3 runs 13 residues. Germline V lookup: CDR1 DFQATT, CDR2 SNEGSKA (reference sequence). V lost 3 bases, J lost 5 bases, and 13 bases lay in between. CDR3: CSARVTGLTEAFF. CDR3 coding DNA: TGCAGTGCTAGGGTTACAGGGCTTACTGAAGCTTTCTTT.

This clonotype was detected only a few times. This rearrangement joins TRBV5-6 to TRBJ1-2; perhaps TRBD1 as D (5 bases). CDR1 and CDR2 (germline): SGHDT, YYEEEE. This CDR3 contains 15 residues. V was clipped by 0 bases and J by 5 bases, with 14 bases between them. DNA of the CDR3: TGTGCCAGCAGCTTGGCCGGGGGATCTGGGTATGGCTACACCTTC. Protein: CASSLAGGSGYGYTF. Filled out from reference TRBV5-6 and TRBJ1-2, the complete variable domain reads DAGVTQSPTHLIKTRGQQVTLRCSPKSGHDTVSWYQQALGQGPQFIFQYYEEEERQRGNFPDRFSGHQFPNYSSELNVNALLLGDSALYLCASSLAGGSGYGYTFGSGTRLTVV.

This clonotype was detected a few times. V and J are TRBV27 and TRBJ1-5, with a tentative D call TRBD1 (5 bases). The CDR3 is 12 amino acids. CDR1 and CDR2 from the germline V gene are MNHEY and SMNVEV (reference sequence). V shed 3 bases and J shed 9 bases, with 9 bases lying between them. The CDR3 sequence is CASSFSRGPQHF. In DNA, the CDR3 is TGTGCCAGCAGTTTCTCAAGGGGGCCCCAGCATTTT.

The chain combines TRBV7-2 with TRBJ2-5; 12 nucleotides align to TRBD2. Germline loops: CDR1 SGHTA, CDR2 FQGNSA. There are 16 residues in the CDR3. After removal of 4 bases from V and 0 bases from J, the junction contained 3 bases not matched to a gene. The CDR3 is CASSWTSGTYQETQYF. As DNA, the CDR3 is TGTGCCAGCAGCTGGACTAGCGGGACTTACCAAGAGACCCAGTACTTC.

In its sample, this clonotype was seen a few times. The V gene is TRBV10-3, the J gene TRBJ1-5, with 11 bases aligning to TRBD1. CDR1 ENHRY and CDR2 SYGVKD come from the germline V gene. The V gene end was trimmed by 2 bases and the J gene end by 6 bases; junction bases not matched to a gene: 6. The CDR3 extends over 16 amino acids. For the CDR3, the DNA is TGTGCCATCAGTGAGAGAAGGGACAGGGGGGCTCAGCCCCAGCATTTT. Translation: CAISERRDRGAQPQHF.

The DNA of the CDR3 is TGTGCCAGCAGCCGAAATCTACCGGGACAAGCATCCTACGAGCAGTACTTC. It translates to CASSRNLPGQASYEQYF. V and J are TRBV5-5 and TRBJ2-7; a weak D match, TRBD1 (6 bases). The V and J ends lost 4 bases and 1 base respectively, with 21 bases between them. The CDR3 has 17 residues. The V gene's germline CDR1 is SGHKS and CDR2 YYEKEE (reference sequence).

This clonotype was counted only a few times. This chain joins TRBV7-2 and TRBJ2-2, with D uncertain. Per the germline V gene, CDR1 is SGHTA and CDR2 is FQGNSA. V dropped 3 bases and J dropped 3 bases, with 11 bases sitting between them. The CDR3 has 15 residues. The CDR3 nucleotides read TGTGCCAGCAGCTTTGCCTCCGGGTACACCGGGGAGCTGTTTTTT. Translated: CASSFASGYTGELFF.

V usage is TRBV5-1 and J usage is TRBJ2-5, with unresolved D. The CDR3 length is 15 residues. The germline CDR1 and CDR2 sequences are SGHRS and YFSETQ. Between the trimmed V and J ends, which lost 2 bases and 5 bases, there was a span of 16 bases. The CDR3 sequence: CASSFIPATVETQYF. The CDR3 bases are TGCGCCAGCAGCTTTATTCCAGCCACCGTGGAGACCCAGTACTTC.

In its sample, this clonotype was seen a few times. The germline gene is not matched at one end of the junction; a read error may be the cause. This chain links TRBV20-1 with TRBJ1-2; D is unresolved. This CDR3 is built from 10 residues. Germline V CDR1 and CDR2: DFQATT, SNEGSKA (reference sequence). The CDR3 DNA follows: TGCAGTGCTCGTGACGTACTGATAAACTTC. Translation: CSARDVLINF.

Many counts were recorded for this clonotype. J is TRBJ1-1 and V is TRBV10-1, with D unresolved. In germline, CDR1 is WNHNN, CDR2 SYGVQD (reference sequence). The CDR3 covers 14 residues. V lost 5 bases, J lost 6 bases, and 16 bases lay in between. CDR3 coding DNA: TGCGCCAGCAGTCGGACGGAATTAGGCGCTGAAGCTTTCTTT. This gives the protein CASSRTELGAEAFF.

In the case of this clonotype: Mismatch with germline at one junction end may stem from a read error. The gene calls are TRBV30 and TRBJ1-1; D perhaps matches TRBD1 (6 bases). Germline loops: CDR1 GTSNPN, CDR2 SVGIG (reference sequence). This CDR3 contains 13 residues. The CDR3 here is CAWTWKGDTEAFF. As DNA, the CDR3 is TGTGCCTGGACCTGGAAGGGGGACACCGAAGCTTTCTTT.

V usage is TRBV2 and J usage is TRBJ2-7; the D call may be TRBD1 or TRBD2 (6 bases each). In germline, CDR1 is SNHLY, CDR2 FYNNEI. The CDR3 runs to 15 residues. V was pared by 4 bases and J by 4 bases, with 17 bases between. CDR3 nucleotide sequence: TGTGCCAGCAGTGGGGGGGCGACTAGTTCGTACGAGCAGTACTTC. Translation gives CASSGGATSSYEQYF.

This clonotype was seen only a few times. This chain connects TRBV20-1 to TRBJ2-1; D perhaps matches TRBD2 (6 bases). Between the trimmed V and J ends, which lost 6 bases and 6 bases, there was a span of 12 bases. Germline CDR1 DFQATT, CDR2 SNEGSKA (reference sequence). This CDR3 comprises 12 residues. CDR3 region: CSARRGGNEQFF. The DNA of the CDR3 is TGCAGTGCCCGCCGGGGAGGCAATGAGCAGTTCTTC.

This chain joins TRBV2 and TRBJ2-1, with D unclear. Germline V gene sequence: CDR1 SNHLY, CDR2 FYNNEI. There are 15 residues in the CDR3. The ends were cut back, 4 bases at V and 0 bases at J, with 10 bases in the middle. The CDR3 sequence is CASSVLLGSYNEQFF. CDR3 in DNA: TGTGCCAGCAGTGTACTATTAGGCTCCTACAATGAGCAGTTCTTC.

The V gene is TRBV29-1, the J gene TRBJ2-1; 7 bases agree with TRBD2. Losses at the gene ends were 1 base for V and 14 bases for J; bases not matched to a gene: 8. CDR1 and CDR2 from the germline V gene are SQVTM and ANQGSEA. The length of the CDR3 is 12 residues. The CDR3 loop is CSVEVPRGEKFF. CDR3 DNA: TGCAGCGTTGAAGTTCCCCGGGGGGAGAAGTTCTTC.

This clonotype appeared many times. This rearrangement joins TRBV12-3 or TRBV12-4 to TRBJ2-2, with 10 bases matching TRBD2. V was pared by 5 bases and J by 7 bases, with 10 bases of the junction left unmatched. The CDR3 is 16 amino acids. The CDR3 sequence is CASSLQAGGPGGELFF. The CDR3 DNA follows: TGTGCCAGCAGTCTCCAAGCGGGAGGGCCCGGCGGGGAGCTGTTTTTT.

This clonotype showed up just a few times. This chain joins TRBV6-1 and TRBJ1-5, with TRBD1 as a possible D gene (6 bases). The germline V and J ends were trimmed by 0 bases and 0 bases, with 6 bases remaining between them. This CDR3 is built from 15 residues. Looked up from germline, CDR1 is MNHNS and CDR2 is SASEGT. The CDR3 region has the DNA TGTGCCAGCAGTGAAGCGGGGGCTAGCAATCAGCCCCAGCATTTT. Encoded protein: CASSEAGASNQPQHF.

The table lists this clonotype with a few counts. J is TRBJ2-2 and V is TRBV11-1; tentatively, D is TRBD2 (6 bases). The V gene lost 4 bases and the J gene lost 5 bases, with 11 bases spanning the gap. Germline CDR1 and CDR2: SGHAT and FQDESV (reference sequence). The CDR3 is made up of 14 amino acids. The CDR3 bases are TGTGCCAGCAGCTACCGACTAGGAACCGGGGAGCTGTTTTTT. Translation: CASSYRLGTGELFF.

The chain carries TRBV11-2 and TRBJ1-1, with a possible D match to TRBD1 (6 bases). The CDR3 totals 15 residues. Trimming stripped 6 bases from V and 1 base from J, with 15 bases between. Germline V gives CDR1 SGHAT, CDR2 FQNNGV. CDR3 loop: CASRSPGHQNTEAFF. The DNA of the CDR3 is TGTGCCAGCAGATCCCCGGGACACCAGAACACTGAAGCTTTCTTT. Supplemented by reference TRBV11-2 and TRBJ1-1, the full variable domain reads EAGVAQSPRYKIIEKRQSVAFWCNPISGHATLYWYQQILGQGPKLLIQFQNNGVVDDSQLPKDRFSAERLKGVDSTLKIQPAKLEDSAVYLCASRSPGHQNTEAFFGQGTRLTVV.

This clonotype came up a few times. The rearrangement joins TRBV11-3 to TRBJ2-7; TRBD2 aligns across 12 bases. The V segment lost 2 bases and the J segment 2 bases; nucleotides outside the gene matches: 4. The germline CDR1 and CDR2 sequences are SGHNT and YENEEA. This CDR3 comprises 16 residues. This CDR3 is CASSLTPSGRAYEQYF. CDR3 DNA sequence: TGTGCCAGCAGCTTAACGCCTAGCGGGAGGGCCTACGAGCAGTACTTC. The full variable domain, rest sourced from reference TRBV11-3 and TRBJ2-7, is EAGVVQSPRYKIIEKKQPVAFWCNPISGHNTLYWYLQNLGQGPELLIRYENEEAVDDSQLPKDRFSAERLKGVDSTLKIQPAELGDSAVYLCASSLTPSGRAYEQYFGPGTRLTVT.

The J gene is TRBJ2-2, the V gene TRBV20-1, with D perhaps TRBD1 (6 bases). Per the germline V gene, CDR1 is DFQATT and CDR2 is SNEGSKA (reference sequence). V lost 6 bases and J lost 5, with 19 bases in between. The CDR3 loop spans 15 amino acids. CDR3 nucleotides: TGCAGTGCCCGGCGACAGGCTTCAAGGACCGGGGAGCTGTTTTTT. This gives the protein CSARRQASRTGELFF.